These 21 T cell receptor beta chains originate from one sample sequenced in a study of early T cells in non-severe SARS-CoV-2 infection. TCRdb fed the 5' RACE reads into MiXCR, producing one record per CDR3 protein. The sample consists of under 85,000 distinct CDR3 sequences, 11% to 15% of them appearing once. The sample taken for sequencing was whole blood. These receptors were taken from an adult who was a healthcare worker with PCR-confirmed SARS-CoV-2 infection or an uninfected control (not recorded which).

The chain couples TRBV7-2 to TRBJ2-5; a weak D match, TRBD2 (5 bases). The CDR3 consists of 14 residues. Trimming pared 5 bases from V and 0 bases from J, leaving 10 bases between. Germline loops: CDR1 SGHTA, CDR2 FQGNSA. The chain's CDR3 is CASSHPGNQETQYF. The CDR3 DNA sequence: TGTGCCAGCAGCCACCCGGGAAACCAAGAGACCCAGTACTTC.

This clonotype was counted at least ten times. The rearrangement links TRBV29-1 to TRBJ2-7; TRBD1 or TRBD2 may be the D gene (6 bases each). The V end was cut by 4 bases, the J end by 1 base, with 8 bases between. Per the germline V gene, CDR1 is SQVTM and CDR2 is ANQGSEA. The CDR3 is 12 residues long. The CDR3 coding sequence is TGCAGCGTTGCGGGGGCTTCCTACGAGCAGTACTTC. It codes for CSVAGASYEQYF.

The chain is built from TRBV25-1 and TRBJ1-1, with D possibly being TRBD1 (6 bases). The CDR3 sequence is 16 residues long. Trimming cost V 1 base and J 4 bases, with 16 bases left between them. CDR1 is MGHDK, CDR2 SYGVNS, per germline. In DNA, the CDR3 is TGTGCCAGCAGTGAATCGTTGGGGGGCGGTCTCACTGAAGCTTTCTTT. Its translation is CASSESLGGGLTEAFF. Full variable domain (rest looked up from reference TRBV25-1 and TRBJ1-1): EADIYQTPRYLVIGTGKKITLECSQTMGHDKMYWYQQDPGMELHLIHYSYGVNSTEKGDLSSESTVSRIRTEHFPLTLESARPSHTSQYLCASSESLGGGLTEAFFGQGTRLTVV.

This clonotype was seen only a few times. V is TRBV28 and J is TRBJ1-3; tentative D call: TRBD1 (5 bases). V lost 1 base and J 0 bases, leaving 10 bases between the germline ends. This CDR3 is 16 amino acids long. Germline CDR1 is MDHEN and CDR2 is SYDVKM. CDR3 in DNA: TGTGCCAGCAGTTTATTAAGGGGCAGCTCTGGAAACACCATATATTTT. Residues: CASSLLRGSSGNTIYF.

This clonotype was seen only a few times. The chain recombines TRBV9 with TRBJ2-5, with 11 bases matching TRBD1. The V and J ends lost 3 bases and 5 bases, in that order; junction bases with no gene match: 3. The CDR3 length is 14 residues. Germline V gene sequence: CDR1 SGDLS, CDR2 YYNGEE. The CDR3 loop reads CASSGTGGPETQYF. As DNA, the CDR3 is TGTGCCAGCAGCGGGACAGGGGGCCCCGAGACCCAGTACTTC.

Many counts were recorded for this clonotype. The chain couples TRBV7-2 to TRBJ2-1; possible D gene TRBD2, 6 bases. The CDR3 is made up of 16 amino acids. V was trimmed by 6 bases and J by 0 bases, leaving 15 bases between them. Germline V lookup: CDR1 SGHTA, CDR2 FQGNSA. This CDR3 is CASSTRGGSSYNEQFF. CDR3 in DNA: TGTGCCAGCAGTACCCGTGGGGGGAGCTCCTACAATGAGCAGTTCTTC.

The chain joins TRBV5-1 to TRBJ2-1; D gene ambiguous. Deletions cut 1 base from V and 1 base from J, with 9 bases between. CDR1 is SGHRS, CDR2 YFSETQ, per germline. The CDR3 covers 15 residues. The CDR3 bases are TGCGCCAGCAGCTTGACCCAGCCTTCCTACAATGAGCAGTTCTTC. Its translation is CASSLTQPSYNEQFF. Full variable domain (remainder filled in from reference TRBV5-1 and TRBJ2-1): KAGVTQTPRYLIKTRGQQVTLSCSPISGHRSVSWYQQTPGQGLQFLFEYFSETQRNKGNFPGRFSGRQFSNSRSEMNVSTLELGDSALYLCASSLTQPSYNEQFFGPGTRLTVL.

This clonotype has just a few counts. This rearrangement joins TRBV6-1 to TRBJ2-1; either TRBD1 or TRBD2 may supply D (5 bases each). Germline V gene sequence: CDR1 MNHNS, CDR2 SASEGT. V dropped 1 base and J dropped 7 bases, with 11 bases sitting between them. The CDR3 has 14 amino acids. The CDR3 sequence: CASSEGGIPNEQFF. The DNA of the CDR3 is TGTGCCAGCAGTGAAGGGGGGATTCCAAATGAGCAGTTCTTC.

The table lists this clonotype with a few counts. V and J are TRBV3-1 and TRBJ1-2; no clear D gene. V was shortened by 0 bases and J by 8 bases, with 13 bases between the two germline ends. Germline V lookup: CDR1 LGHDT, CDR2 YNNKEL (reference sequence). The length of the CDR3 is 14 residues. The CDR3 here is CASSQEAALGGYTF. CDR3 nucleotide sequence: TGTGCCAGCAGCCAAGAGGCAGCCCTCGGGGGCTACACCTTC.

A few counts support this clonotype. The V call is TRBV6-6, the J call TRBJ2-5; the match to TRBD1 covers 7 bases. The CDR3 consists of 13 residues. V shed 7 bases and J 1 base; nucleotides not matched to a gene: 3. The germline gives CDR1 MNHNY, CDR2 SVGAGI (reference sequence). CDR3 nucleotide sequence: TGTGCCAGCATTCGGGACAGCCAAGAGACCCAGTACTTC. Translated: CASIRDSQETQYF.

V and J are TRBV6-4 and TRBJ1-1; D remains ambiguous. The CDR3 consists of 13 residues. V lost 0 bases, J lost 2 bases, and 4 bases lay in between. The V gene's germline CDR1 is MRHNA and CDR2 SNTAGT. The CDR3 DNA sequence: TGTGCCAGCAGTGACTCGTTTAACACTGAAGCTTTCTTT. Translated, it gives CASSDSFNTEAFF.

This clonotype showed up just a few times. The V and J genes are TRBV9 and TRBJ1-3; the D is unclear. Germline CDR1 is SGDLS and CDR2 is YYNGEE. Trimming shortened V by 7 bases and J by 0 bases, and 8 bases separated the two germline ends. The CDR3 is 13 amino acids. CDR3 DNA sequence: TGTGCCAGCCCAACGGGCTCTGGAAACACCATATATTTT. Translating it yields CASPTGSGNTIYF. The complete variable domain, with remaining parts taken from reference TRBV9 and TRBJ1-3, reads DSGVTQTPKHLITATGQRVTLRCSPRSGDLSVYWYQQSLDQGLQFLIQYYNGEERAKGNILERFSAQQFPDLHSELNLSSLELGDSALYFCASPTGSGNTIYFGEGSWLTVV.

This clonotype was found a few times. The V call is TRBV7-2, the J call TRBJ1-5; maybe TRBD1 (5 bases). The CDR3 has 13 amino acids. V was clipped by 4 bases and J by 4 bases, with 8 bases between them. CDR1 SGHTA and CDR2 FQGNSA come from the germline V gene. For the CDR3, the DNA is TGTGCCAGCAGCTCGACAGTAAATCAGCCCCAGCATTTT. Protein sequence: CASSSTVNQPQHF.

The chain has TRBV6-5 and TRBJ2-5; the D gene could be TRBD1 or TRBD2 (6 bases each). The CDR3 extends over 17 amino acids. The germline V gene encodes CDR1 MNHEY and CDR2 SVGAGI. Trimming removed 2 bases from V and 7 bases from J, with 23 bases in between. As DNA, the CDR3 is TGTGCCAGCAGTTACCATTGGGTCGAGTCGGGGGCAGGGACCCAGTACTTC. Amino acid sequence: CASSYHWVESGAGTQYF.

The chain couples TRBV20-1 to TRBJ1-4; possible D gene TRBD1, 6 bases. CDR1 and CDR2 (germline): DFQATT, SNEGSKA (reference sequence). The CDR3 spans 13 residues. The V and J ends lost 1 base and 6 bases respectively, with 9 bases between them. CDR3 in DNA: TGCAGTGCTAGAGTTGGGGGGCATGAAAAACTGTTTTTT. This codes for CSARVGGHEKLFF.

The V gene is TRBV2, the J gene TRBJ2-6; D gene unclear. Germline V gene lookup returns CDR1 SNHLY and CDR2 FYNNEI. The CDR3 loop spans 14 amino acids. Trimming removed 4 bases from V and 0 bases from J, with 4 bases in between. The CDR3 nucleotides are TGTGCCAGCAGTGGGGCCTCTGGGGCCAACGTCCTGACTTTC. It is translated as CASSGASGANVLTF. Together with reference TRBV2 and TRBJ2-6, the CDR3 gives the full variable domain: EPEVTQTPSHQVTQMGQEVILRCVPISNHLYFYWYRQILGQKVEFLVSFYNNEISEKSEIFDDQFSVERPDGSNFTLKIRSTKLEDSAMYFCASSGASGANVLTFGAGSRLTVL.

This clonotype was seen only a few times. The rearrangement links TRBV4-3 to TRBJ2-3; a possible D gene is TRBD2 (8 bases). Trimming removed 0 bases at V and 3 bases at J, with 16 bases between. Looked up from germline, CDR1 is LGHNA and CDR2 is YSLEER. This CDR3 contains 17 residues. CDR3 region: CASSQDRGVAGTDTQYF. The CDR3 DNA follows: TGCGCCAGCAGCCAAGACAGGGGGGTAGCGGGGACAGATACGCAGTATTTT.

In nucleotides, the CDR3 is TGTGCCAGCAGCTTACGACTAGCGGGGGTTGAGACCCAGTACTTC. Translating gives CASSLRLAGVETQYF. V is TRBV7-2 and J is TRBJ2-5; 12 bases are shared with TRBD2. This CDR3 comprises 15 residues. Looked up from germline, CDR1 is SGHTA and CDR2 is FQGNSA. J was trimmed by 5 bases and V by 2 bases; bases with no gene match: 3.

In its sample, this clonotype was seen a few times. V is TRBV20-1 and J is TRBJ2-3; 7 bases are a match to TRBD2. Germline values: CDR1 DFQATT, CDR2 SNEGSKA (reference sequence). The ends lost 5 bases at V and 2 bases at J; junction bases unmatched: 16. The CDR3 has 17 residues. The CDR3, as DNA: TGCAGTGCTCCCAACCCCCGGGAGGCCCTTTTCACAGATACGCAGTATTTT. It translates to CSAPNPREALFTDTQYF.

This clonotype was recorded a few times. V usage is TRBV27 and J usage is TRBJ1-1; D unclear. CDR3 length equals 14 residues. Germline V CDR1 and CDR2: MNHEY, SMNVEV (reference sequence). V lost 3 bases to trimming and J lost 5 bases, with 13 bases between them. The CDR3 DNA reads TGTGCCAGCAGTTTCATCACCCAGCAGACTGAAGCTTTCTTT. Translating it yields CASSFITQQTEAFF.

V usage is TRBV6-2 or TRBV6-3 and J usage is TRBJ1-3; tentative D call: TRBD1 (5 bases). Trimming took 10 bases from V and 0 from J, leaving 16 bases between them. This CDR3 is built from 15 residues. Germline CDR1 MNHEY, CDR2 SVGEGT. This CDR3 is CATGGDRRSGNTIYF. CDR3 nucleotides: TGTGCCACCGGTGGGGACCGCCGCTCTGGAAACACCATATATTTT.